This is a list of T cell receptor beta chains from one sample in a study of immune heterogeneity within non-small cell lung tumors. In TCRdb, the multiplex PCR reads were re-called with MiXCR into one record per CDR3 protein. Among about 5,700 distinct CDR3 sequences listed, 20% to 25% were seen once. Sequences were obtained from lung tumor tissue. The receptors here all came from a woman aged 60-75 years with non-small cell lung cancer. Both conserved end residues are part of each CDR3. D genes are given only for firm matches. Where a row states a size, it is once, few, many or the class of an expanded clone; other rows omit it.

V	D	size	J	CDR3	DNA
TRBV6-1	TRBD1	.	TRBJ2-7	CTSSERLTGSCYEQYF	TGTACCAGCAGTGAACGACTGACAGGGAGCTGCTACGAGCAGTACTTC
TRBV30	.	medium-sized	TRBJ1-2	CAWSVPGGSNYGYTF	TGTGCCTGGAGTGTACCCGGGGGGTCTAACTATGGCTACACCTTC
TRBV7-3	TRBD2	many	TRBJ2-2	CASTAGGLYTGELFF	TGTGCCAGCACGGCGGGGGGCCTGTACACCGGGGAGCTGTTTTTT
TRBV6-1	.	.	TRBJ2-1	CASRLDNEQFF	TGTGCCAGCAGACTAGACAATGAGCAGTTCTTC
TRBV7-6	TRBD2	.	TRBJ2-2	CASSLELAINTGELFF	TGTGCCAGCAGCTTAGAACTAGCGATTAACACCGGGGAGCTGTTTTTT
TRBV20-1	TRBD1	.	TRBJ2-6	CSARSDRGTGANVLSF	TGCAGTGCTCGCTCGGACAGGGGAACTGGGGCCAACGTCCTGAGTTTC
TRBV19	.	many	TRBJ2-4	CASTPWRTANIQYF	TGTGCCAGTACCCCGTGGAGGACAGCAAACATTCAGTACTTC
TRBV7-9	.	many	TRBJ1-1	CASSLQGITEAFF	TGTGCCAGCAGCTTACAGGGGATCACTGAAGCTTTCTTT
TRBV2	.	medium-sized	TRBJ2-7	CASTWDSSYEQYF	TGTGCCAGCACCTGGGACTCCTCCTACGAGCAGTACTTC
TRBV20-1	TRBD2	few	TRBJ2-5	CSARAALAGRGETQYF	TGCAGTGCTAGAGCCGCGCTAGCGGGCCGTGGGGAGACCCAGTACTTC
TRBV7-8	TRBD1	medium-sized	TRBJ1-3	CASSSLTGFGYTIYF	TGTGCCAGCAGCTCCCTGACAGGGTTCGGCTACACCATATATTTT
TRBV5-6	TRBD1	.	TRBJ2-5	CASSLNGQGAVQETHYF	TGTGCCAGCAGCTTGAATGGTCAGGGGGCGGTCCAAGAGACCCATTACTTC
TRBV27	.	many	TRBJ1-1	CASSGLPFGLEAFF	TGTGCCAGCAGTGGGTTGCCATTCGGGCTTGAAGCTTTCTTT
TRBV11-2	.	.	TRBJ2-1	CASSLWSGKYNEQFF	TGTGCCAGCAGCTTATGGTCGGGAAAATACAATGAGCAGTTCTTC
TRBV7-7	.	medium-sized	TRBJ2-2	CASSLEGANTGELFF	TGTGCTAGCAGCTTGGAGGGGGCTAACACCGGGGAGCTGTTTTTT
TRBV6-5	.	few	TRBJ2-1	CASSQLEYNEQFF	TGTGCCAGCAGCCAGCTTGAGTACAATGAGCAGTTCTTC
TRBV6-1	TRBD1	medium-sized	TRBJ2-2	CASRVGGQGAGELFF	TGTGCCAGCAGAGTAGGAGGACAGGGGGCCGGGGAGCTGTTTTTT
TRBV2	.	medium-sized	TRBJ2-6	CASSQGRGSGANVLTF	TGTGCCAGCAGCCAAGGACGGGGCTCTGGGGCCAACGTCCTGACTTTC
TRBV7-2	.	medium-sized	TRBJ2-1	CASSTDYTIIWYNEQFF	TGTGCCAGCAGCACCGACTATACTATTATCTGGTACAATGAGCAGTTCTTC
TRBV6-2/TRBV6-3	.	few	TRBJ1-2	CASSPERGYDYTF	TGTGCCAGCAGTCCTGAACGGGGGTATGACTACACCTTC
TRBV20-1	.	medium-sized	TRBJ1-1	CSARWGGDYTEAFF	TGCAGTGCCCGATGGGGGGGAGACTACACTGAAGCTTTCTTT
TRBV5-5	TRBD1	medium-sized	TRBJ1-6	CASSSQTGERSPLHF	TGTGCCAGCAGCTCTCAGACAGGGGAGAGGTCACCCCTCCACTTT
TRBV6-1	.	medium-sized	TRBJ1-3	CASSEEVGNSGNTIYF	TGTGCCAGCAGTGAAGAAGTCGGAAACTCTGGAAACACCATATATTTT
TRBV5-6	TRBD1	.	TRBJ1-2	CASSSLTGRYYGYTF	TGTGCCAGCAGCTCCCTGACAGGGCGGTACTATGGCTACACCTTC